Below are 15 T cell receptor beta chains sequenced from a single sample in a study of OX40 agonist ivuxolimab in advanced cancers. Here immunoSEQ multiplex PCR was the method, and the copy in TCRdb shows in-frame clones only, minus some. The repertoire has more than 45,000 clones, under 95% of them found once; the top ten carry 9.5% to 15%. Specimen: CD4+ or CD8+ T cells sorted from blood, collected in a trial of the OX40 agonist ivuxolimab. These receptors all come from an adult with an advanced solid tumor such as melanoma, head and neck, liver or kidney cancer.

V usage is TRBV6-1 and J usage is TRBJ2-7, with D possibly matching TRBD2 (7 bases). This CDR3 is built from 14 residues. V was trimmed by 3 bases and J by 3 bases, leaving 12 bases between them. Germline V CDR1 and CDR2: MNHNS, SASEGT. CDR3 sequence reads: CASSEGGLGYEQYF. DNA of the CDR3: TGTGCCAGCAGTGAGGGGGGGCTCGGCTACGAGCAGTACTTC.

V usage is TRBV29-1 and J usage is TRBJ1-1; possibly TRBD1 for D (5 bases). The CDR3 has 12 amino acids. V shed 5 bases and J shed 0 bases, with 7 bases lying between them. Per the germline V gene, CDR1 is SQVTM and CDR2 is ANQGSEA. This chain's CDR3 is CSVTGLNTEAFF. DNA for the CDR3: TGCAGCGTTACAGGCTTGAACACTGAAGCTTTCTTT.

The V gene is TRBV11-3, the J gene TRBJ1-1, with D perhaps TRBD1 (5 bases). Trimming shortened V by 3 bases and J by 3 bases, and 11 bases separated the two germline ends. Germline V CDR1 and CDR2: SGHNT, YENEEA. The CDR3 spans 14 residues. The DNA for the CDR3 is TGTGCCAGCAGCTTGTCCGACAGCTACACTGAAGCTTTCTTT. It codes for CASSLSDSYTEAFF.

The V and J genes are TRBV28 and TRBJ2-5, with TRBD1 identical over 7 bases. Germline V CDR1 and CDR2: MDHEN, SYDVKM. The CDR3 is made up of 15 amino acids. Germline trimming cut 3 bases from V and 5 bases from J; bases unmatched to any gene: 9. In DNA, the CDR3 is TGTGCCAGCAGTTTTTATAAAACCAGGGGGGAGACCCAGTACTTC. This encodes CASSFYKTRGETQYF. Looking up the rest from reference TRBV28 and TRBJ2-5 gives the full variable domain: DVKVTQSSRYLVKRTGEKVFLECVQDMDHENMFWYRQDPGLGLRLIYFSYDVKMKEKGDIPEGYSVSREKKERFSLILESASTNQTSMYLCASSFYKTRGETQYFGPGTRLLVL.

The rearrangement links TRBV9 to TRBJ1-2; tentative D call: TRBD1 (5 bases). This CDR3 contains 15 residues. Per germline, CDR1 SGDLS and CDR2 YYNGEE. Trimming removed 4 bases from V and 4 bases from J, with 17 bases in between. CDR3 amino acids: CASSHASRQFYGYTF. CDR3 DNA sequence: TGTGCCAGCAGCCACGCATCAAGACAGTTCTATGGCTACACCTTC.

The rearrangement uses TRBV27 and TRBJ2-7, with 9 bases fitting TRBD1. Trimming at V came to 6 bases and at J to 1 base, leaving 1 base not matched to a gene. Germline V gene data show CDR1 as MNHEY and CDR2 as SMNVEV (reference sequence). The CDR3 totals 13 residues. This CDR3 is CASSGTGSYEQYF. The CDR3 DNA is TGTGCCAGCAGCGGGACAGGGTCCTACGAGCAGTACTTC.

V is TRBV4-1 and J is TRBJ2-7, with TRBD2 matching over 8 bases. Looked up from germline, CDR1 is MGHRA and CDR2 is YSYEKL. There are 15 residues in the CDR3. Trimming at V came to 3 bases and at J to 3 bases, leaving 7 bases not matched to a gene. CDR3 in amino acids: CASSHRAGTSYEQYF. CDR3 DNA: TGCGCCAGCAGCCATCGCGCCGGGACTAGCTACGAGCAGTACTTC.

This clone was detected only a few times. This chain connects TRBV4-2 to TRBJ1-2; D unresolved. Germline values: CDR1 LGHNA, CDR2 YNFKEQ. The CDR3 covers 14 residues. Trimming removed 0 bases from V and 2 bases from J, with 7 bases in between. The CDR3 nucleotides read TGTGCCAGCAGCCAAGATATAATGAACTATGGCTACACCTTC. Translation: CASSQDIMNYGYTF.

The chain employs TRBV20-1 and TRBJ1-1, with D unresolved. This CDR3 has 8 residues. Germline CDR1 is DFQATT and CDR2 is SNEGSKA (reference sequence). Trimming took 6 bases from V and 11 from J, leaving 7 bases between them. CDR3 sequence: CSAPGAFF. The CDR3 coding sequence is TGCAGTGCCCCGGGGGCTTTCTTT.

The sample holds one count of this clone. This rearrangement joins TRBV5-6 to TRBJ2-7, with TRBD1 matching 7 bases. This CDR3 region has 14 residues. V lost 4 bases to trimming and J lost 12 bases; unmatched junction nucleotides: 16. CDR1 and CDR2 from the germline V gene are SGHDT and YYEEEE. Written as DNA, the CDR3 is TGTGCCAGCAGCCAGGGACAGTCAATTTTCGTGGGGTACTTC. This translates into CASSQGQSIFVGYF.

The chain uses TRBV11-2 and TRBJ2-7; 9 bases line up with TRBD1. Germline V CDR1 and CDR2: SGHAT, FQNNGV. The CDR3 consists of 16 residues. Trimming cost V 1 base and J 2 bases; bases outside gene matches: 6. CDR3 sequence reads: CASSLGTGTGTYEQYF. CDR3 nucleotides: TGTGCCAGCAGCTTAGGGACCGGGACAGGGACCTACGAGCAGTACTTC.

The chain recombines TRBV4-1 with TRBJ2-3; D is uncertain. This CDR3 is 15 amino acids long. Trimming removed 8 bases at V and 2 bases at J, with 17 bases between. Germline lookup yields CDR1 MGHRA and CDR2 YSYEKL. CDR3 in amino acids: CASRTTPHPTDTQYF. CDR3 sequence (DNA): TGCGCCAGCCGAACCACGCCTCATCCCACAGATACGCAGTATTTT.

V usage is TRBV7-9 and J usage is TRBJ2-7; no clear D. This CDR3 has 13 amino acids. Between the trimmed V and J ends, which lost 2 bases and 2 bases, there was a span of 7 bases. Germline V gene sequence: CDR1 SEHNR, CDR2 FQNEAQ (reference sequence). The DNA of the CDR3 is TGTGCCAGCAGCTTAAGTTCACCCTACGAGCAGTACTTC. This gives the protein CASSLSSPYEQYF.

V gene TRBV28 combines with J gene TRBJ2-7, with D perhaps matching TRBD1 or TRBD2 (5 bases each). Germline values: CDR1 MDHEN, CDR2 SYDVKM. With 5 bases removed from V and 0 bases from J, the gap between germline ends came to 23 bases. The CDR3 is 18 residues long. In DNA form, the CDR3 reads TGTGCCAGCAGTCGCCTAGGGGAGCTGCGAGAAAGCTCCTACGAGCAGTACTTC. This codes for CASSRLGELRESSYEQYF.

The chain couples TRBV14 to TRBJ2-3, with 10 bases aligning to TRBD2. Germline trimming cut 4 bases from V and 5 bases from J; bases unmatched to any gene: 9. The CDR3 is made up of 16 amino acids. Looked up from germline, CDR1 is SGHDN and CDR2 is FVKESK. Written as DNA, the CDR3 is TGTGCCAGCAGCCTCAGCGGGAGGGCCAGGGGAGATACGCAGTATTTT. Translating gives CASSLSGRARGDTQYF.